Below are 10 T cell receptor beta chains sequenced from a single sample in a study of human T cells and chemical hapten exposure. Time point meaning: patch test 1, 2 weeks after DPC sensitization. Documented treatment: therapeutic diphenylcyclopropenone sensitization with weekly scalp DPC. TCRdb redid the calling of the RACE reads with MiXCR, one entry per CDR3 protein. The sample comprises 74,000 or so distinct CDR3 sequences, approximately 10% of which are singletons, and 3.5% rests with the top ten. The source was whole blood, collected in connection with sensitization to the hapten diphenylcyclopropenone (DPC). These receptors all come from an older woman with alopecia areata. Some clones in this sample may be carry-over from other donors' samples.

This clonotype was seen at least ten times. The chain recombines TRBV5-1 with TRBJ2-1; the match to TRBD2 covers 16 bases. The CDR3 consists of 15 residues. J was trimmed by 16 bases and V by 4 bases; bases with no gene match: 11. Per the germline V gene, CDR1 is SGHRS and CDR2 is YFSETQ. CDR3 sequence: CASSRPGLAGGQLFF. In nucleotides, the CDR3 is TGCGCCAGCAGCCGCCCGGGACTAGCGGGGGGGCAACTATTCTTC.

This rearrangement joins TRBV7-9 to TRBJ2-7; a weak D match, TRBD2 (6 bases). Looked up from germline, CDR1 is SEHNR and CDR2 is FQNEAQ (reference sequence). Trimming took off 4 bases at V and 6 bases at J, with 22 bases between the two ends. The CDR3 totals 16 residues. The CDR3 is CASSSPWGSGFLEQYF. The DNA for the CDR3 is TGTGCCAGCAGCTCCCCTTGGGGTAGCGGCTTCCTCGAGCAGTACTTC.

This sequence joins TRBV7-2 and TRBJ2-3; 11 bases agree with TRBD2. The germline CDR1 and CDR2 sequences are SGHTA and FQGNSA. CDR3 size: 16 residues. Trimming at V came to 5 bases and at J to 4 bases, leaving 8 bases not matched to a gene. DNA for the CDR3: TGTGCCAGCAGCATCACTAGCGGGGGCGTGGCAGATACGCAGTATTTT. Its translation: CASSITSGGVADTQYF.

This clonotype was counted ten times or more. This chain uses TRBV4-1 with TRBJ1-5, with 7 bases lining up with TRBD1. CDR3 size: 15 residues. Germline V CDR1 and CDR2: MGHRA, YSYEKL. Trimming cost V 3 bases and J 6 bases; bases outside gene matches: 8. The CDR3 reads CASSHWTGVSQPQHF. In DNA, the CDR3 is TGCGCCAGCAGCCACTGGACAGGTGTTAGTCAGCCCCAGCATTTT.

This clonotype was seen many times. The chain employs TRBV20-1 and TRBJ2-4; 7 nucleotides align to TRBD1. Germline V CDR1 and CDR2: DFQATT, SNEGSKA (reference sequence). The CDR3 length is 15 residues. V was pared by 8 bases and J by 1 base, with 11 bases of the junction left unmatched. DNA for the CDR3: TGCAGTCCAAGCGCACAGGGGAATGCCAAAAACATTCAGTACTTC. Translated, it gives CSPSAQGNAKNIQYF.

This clonotype was picked up a small number of times. The V gene is TRBV11-2, the J gene TRBJ2-5, with 8 positions matching TRBD2. V lost 4 bases and J lost 5; bases outside the gene matches: 6. Germline values: CDR1 SGHAT, CDR2 FQNNGV. The CDR3 is made up of 14 amino acids. DNA of the CDR3: TGTGCCAGCAGCTCGCGGACTAGCTGGGAGACCCAGTACTTC. Translated: CASSSRTSWETQYF.

This clonotype was recorded at least ten times. The chain recombines TRBV14 with TRBJ1-1; no definite D call. CDR3 length equals 13 residues. Per the germline V gene, CDR1 is SGHDN and CDR2 is FVKESK. Trimming took 1 base from V and 7 from J, leaving 10 bases between them. The CDR3 DNA follows: TGTGCCAGCAGCCAAGTTTTATACGGTGAAGCTTTCTTT. This translates into CASSQVLYGEAFF.

The sample holds a few counts of this clonotype. The V and J genes are TRBV12-3 or TRBV12-4 and TRBJ2-1, with a tentative D call TRBD1 (6 bases). Trimming removed 5 bases at V and 9 bases at J, with 11 bases between. The CDR3 totals 12 residues. CDR3 in DNA: TGTGCCAGCAGTCACCAGGGGCCTGAGCAGTTCTTC. Amino acids: CASSHQGPEQFF.

The J gene is TRBJ1-3, the V gene TRBV18; TRBD1 matches 7 bases. CDR1 and CDR2 (germline): KGHSH, LQKENI. The CDR3 runs 16 residues. Germline trimming cut 1 base from V and 0 bases from J; bases unmatched to any gene: 3. For the CDR3, the DNA is TGTGCCAGCTCACCACGGGACAGTGGCTCTGGAAACACCATATATTTT. Its protein is CASSPRDSGSGNTIYF.

At least ten counts were recorded for this clonotype. This chain uses TRBV21-1 with TRBJ2-2; no check of the table's D call, TRBD2, against the DNA was made. TRBV21-1 is a pseudogene locus. CDR3 length: 18 residues. CDR3 bases: TGTGCCAGCACCAAAGAGGGAGCAGCTACCCGCGGCACCGGGGAGCTGTTTTTT. As protein: CASTKEGAATRGTGELFF.